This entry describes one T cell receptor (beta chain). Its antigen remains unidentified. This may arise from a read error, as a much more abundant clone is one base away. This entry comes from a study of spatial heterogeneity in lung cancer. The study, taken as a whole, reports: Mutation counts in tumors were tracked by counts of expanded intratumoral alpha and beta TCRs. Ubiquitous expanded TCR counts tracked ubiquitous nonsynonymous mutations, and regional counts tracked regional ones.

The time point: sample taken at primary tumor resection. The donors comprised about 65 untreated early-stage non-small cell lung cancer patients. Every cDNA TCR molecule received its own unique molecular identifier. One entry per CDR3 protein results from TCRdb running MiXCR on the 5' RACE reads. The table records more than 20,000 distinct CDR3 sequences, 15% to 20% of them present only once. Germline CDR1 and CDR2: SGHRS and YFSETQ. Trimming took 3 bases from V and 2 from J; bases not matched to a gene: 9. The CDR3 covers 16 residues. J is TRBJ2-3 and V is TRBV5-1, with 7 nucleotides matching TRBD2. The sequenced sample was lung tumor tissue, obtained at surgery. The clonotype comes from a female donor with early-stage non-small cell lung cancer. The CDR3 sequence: CASSSKAGAATDTQYF. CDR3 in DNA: TGCGCCAGCAGCTCTAAGGCGGGAGCTGCCACAGATACGCAGTATTTT.